This T cell receptor beta chain was documented in a study of identical twins. This clonotype occurred a few times. CDR1 is SNHLY and CDR2 is FYNNEI in the germline V gene. CDR3 length: 13 amino acids. Trimming pared 11 bases from V and 8 bases from J, leaving 21 bases between. TCRdb re-derived calls from the 5' RACE reads in MiXCR, one entry per CDR3 protein. The repertoire holds 200,000 to 250,000 distinct CDR3 sequences, over 9.5% seen once, with 4% to 5% in the top ten. This same sample was also taken into another study, of yellow fever vaccine responses in identical twins.

The TCR originated in a woman aged 18 to 35 in good health. The rearrangement uses TRBV2 and TRBJ1-1; TRBD1 might be the D (6 bases). The sequencing sample was made of memory (CD45RO+) T cells sorted from blood. CDR3 amino acids: CAPRGVGGDEAFF. The CDR3 nucleotides read TGTGCCCCCCGGGGGGTAGGGGGTGACGAAGCTTTCTTT. The entire variable domain, with the rest obtained from reference TRBV2 and TRBJ1-1, is as follows: EPEVTQTPSHQVTQMGQEVILRCVPISNHLYFYWYRQILGQKVEFLVSFYNNEISEKSEIFDDQFSVERPDGSNFTLKIRSTKLEDSAMYFCAPRGVGGDEAFFGQGTRLTVV.